The source of this T cell receptor (beta chain) is a study of blood T cells in healthy people across ages. Study findings and constraints: Donor CMV infection status was unknown, possibly confounding age-related changes in expanded clonotypes.

Primers used in a second PCR of roughly 6 to 11 cycles were a sample-barcoded 5' primer and a J-beta primer mix. A 12-random-nucleotide template-switch adaptor tagged each cDNA molecule. TCRdb used MiXCR to reprocess the 5' RACE reads, holding one entry per CDR3 protein. The sample comprises 650,000 to 1,000,000 distinct CDR3 sequences, around 36% of which are singletons, and over 10% rests with the top ten. This clonotype was seen only a few times. As yet, its antigen is unknown. Per sample, extraction of total RNA gave at least 5.5 micrograms in every case. This sequence originates from a man younger than 30 in good health. The material sequenced was blood.

In DNA form, the CDR3 reads TGTGCCAGCAGTTTATCAGGGGTAGGCAGGGCAGGTAATCAGCCCCAGCATTTT. Translated, it gives CASSLSGVGRAGNQPQHF. The V and J genes are TRBV27 and TRBJ1-5; D might be TRBD1 (5 bases). The CDR3 consists of 18 residues. Germline lookup yields CDR1 MNHEY and CDR2 SMNVEV (reference sequence). The germline V and J ends were trimmed by 0 bases and 4 bases, with 19 bases remaining between them.